A selection of T cell receptor beta chains follows, all from one sample in a study of blood T cell repertoires in COVID-19. Data came from immunoSEQ multiplex PCR; TCRdb stores just in-frame clones and leaves some out. The repertoire includes about 350,000 clones, around 87% of them detected once, and roughly 5.3% sits in the top ten. The sample taken for sequencing was PBMCs or T cells enriched from blood (not recorded which). The receptors shown here come from a woman in her thirties who had recovered from COVID-19. CDR3s include the opening cysteine and the closing phenylalanine or tryptophan. A D gene is named only where the DNA matches it firmly. Only part of the rows carry a size: once, few, many, or a class if the clone is expanded.

TRBJ1-1 | - | TRBV30 | - | CAWSVSSRVVAVNLNTEAFF | TGTGCCTGGAGTGTCTCCTCGAGAGTAGTGGCGGTTAACTTGAACACTGAAGCTTTCTTT
TRBJ2-1 | TRBD1 | TRBV27 | - | CASSLRRGQGRHEQFF | TGTGCCAGCAGTTTACGGCGGGGACAGGGTAGGCATGAGCAGTTCTTC
TRBJ1-4 | - | TRBV5-1 | - | CASSRAGEGEKLFF | TGCGCCAGCAGCAGAGCAGGGGAGGGCGAAAAACTGTTTTTT
TRBJ1-2 | - | TRBV7-2 | - | CASSLVADPNYGYTF | TGTGCCAGCAGCTTAGTGGCGGATCCTAACTATGGCTACACCTTC
TRBJ1-2 | - | TRBV5-8 | - | CASSLFLYGYTF | TGTGCCAGCAGCTTGTTTCTTTATGGCTACACCTTC
TRBJ1-1 | - | TRBV9 | - | CASSVDEVNTEAFF | TGTGCCAGCAGCGTAGATGAGGTTAACACTGAAGCTTTCTTT
TRBJ2-3 | - | TRBV4-1 | - | CASSQDRGGLHTQYF | TGCGCCAGCAGCCAAGATCGTGGGGGCCTACATACGCAGTATTTT
TRBJ2-4 | - | TRBV11-3 | once | CASSEQQAPNIQYF | TGTGCCAGCAGCGAGCAACAGGCCCCTAACATTCAGTACTTC
TRBJ2-1 | TRBD2 | TRBV19 | - | CASGTSGGAAYNEQFF | TGTGCCAGCGGGACTAGCGGGGGGGCCGCCTACAATGAGCAGTTCTTC
TRBJ2-7 | - | TRBV28 | - | CASSFLPDTYEQYF | TGTGCCAGCAGCTTTCTCCCAGACACCTACGAGCAGTACTTC
TRBJ2-7 | TRBD1 | TRBV6-5 | once | CASSPDPGQGYEQYF | TGTGCCAGCAGTCCGGACCCGGGACAGGGTTACGAGCAGTACTTC
TRBJ2-3 | - | TRBV3-1/TRBV3-2 | - | CASSQEGLGFTDTQYF | TGTGCCAGCAGCCAAGAGGGGCTAGGGTTCACAGATACGCAGTATTTT
TRBJ1-4 | - | TRBV27 | - | CASSPRRGTTNEKLFF | TGTGCCAGCAGTCCTCGACGCGGTACAACTAATGAAAAACTGTTTTTT
TRBJ1-2 | TRBD1 | TRBV19 | - | CASSTQGSGDYGYTF | TGTGCCAGTAGTACACAGGGGTCAGGGGACTATGGCTACACCTTC
TRBJ1-1 | - | TRBV12-3/TRBV12-4 | - | CASSLAANTEAFF | TGTGCCAGCAGTTTGGCGGCTAACACTGAAGCTTTCTTT
TRBJ1-2 | - | TRBV4-3 | - | CASSQDVQGYGYTF | TGCGCCAGCAGCCAAGATGTTCAGGGCTATGGCTACACCTTC
TRBJ1-2 | - | TRBV4-2 | - | CASSQGTAPDYTF | TGTGCCAGCAGCCAGGGGACTGCTCCGGACTACACCTTC
TRBJ1-4 | - | TRBV18 | - | CASSPPGDSEKLFF | TGTGCCAGCTCACCACCGGGCGACAGTGAAAAACTGTTTTTT
TRBJ2-4 | - | TRBV27 | - | CASSSSLAKNIQYF | TGTGCCAGCAGTTCTTCCTTAGCCAAAAACATTCAGTACTTC
TRBJ1-2 | - | TRBV4-3 | - | CASSQDPGSNYGYTF | TGCGCCAGCAGCCAAGACCCAGGGTCAAACTATGGCTACACCTTC
TRBJ2-3 | - | TRBV6-5 | - | CASSYAGTGADTQYF | TGTGCCAGCAGTTACGCCGGGACTGGGGCAGATACGCAGTATTTT
TRBJ2-7 | TRBD2 | TRBV5-1 | - | CASRRTSGSYEQYF | TGCGCCAGCAGGCGGACTAGCGGTTCCTACGAGCAGTACTTC
TRBJ1-1 | - | TRBV5-1 | - | CASSLPRAGMNTEAFF | TGCGCCAGCAGCTTGCCCCGTGCAGGGATGAACACTGAAGCTTTCTTT
TRBJ2-1 | TRBD1 | TRBV30 | few | CAWTGTGGVWEQFF | TGTGCCTGGACCGGGACAGGGGGGGTTTGGGAGCAGTTCTTC
TRBJ2-5 | TRBD2 | TRBV3-1/TRBV3-2 | - | CASSHDKTSGGTDTSQETQYF | TGTGCCAGCAGCCACGACAAGACTAGCGGGGGGACAGATACTTCCCAAGAGACCCAGTACTTC
TRBJ2-5 | - | TRBV5-1 | - | CASSLASEETQYF | TGCGCCAGCAGCTTGGCTTCGGAGGAGACCCAGTACTTC
TRBJ1-2 | - | TRBV7-6 | - | CASSLGGGRPNYGYTF | TGTGCCAGCAGCTTAGGGGGGGGCAGGCCTAACTATGGCTACACCTTC
TRBJ2-7 | TRBD1 | TRBV6-5 | - | CASSYGTGPYEQYF | TGTGCCAGCAGTTACGGGACAGGGCCCTACGAGCAGTACTTC
TRBJ2-5 | TRBD1 | TRBV9 | - | CASSDRGETQYF | TGTGCCAGCAGTGACAGGGGAGAGACCCAGTACTTC
TRBJ1-5 | TRBD1 | TRBV18 | once | CASSPPLTGGGDQPQHF | TGTGCCAGCTCACCACCCCTGACAGGGGGCGGAGATCAGCCCCAGCATTTT
TRBJ2-7 | - | TRBV6-6 | - | CASSPSDSSYEQYF | TGTGCCAGCAGTCCTTCGGACAGCTCCTACGAGCAGTACTTC
TRBJ1-1 | - | TRBV30 | - | CAWSVKGGNTEAFF | TGTGCCTGGAGTGTAAAAGGGGGAAACACTGAAGCTTTCTTT